This is a list of T cell receptor beta chains from one sample in a study of blood T cell repertoires in COVID-19. The table came from immunoSEQ multiplex PCR; TCRdb's copy has only in-frame clones and leaves some out. The sample contains around 310,000 clones, roughly 86% of which appear only once. Sequencing input: PBMCs or T cells enriched from blood (not recorded which). These receptors were obtained from a woman between 25 and 40 years old who had recovered from COVID-19. The CDR3 runs from the conserved cysteine through the conserved F or W. Fields, in order: CDR3 DNA, CDR3 protein, J gene, D gene, V gene, clone size. The D gene is left open where the match is weak. Some rows mark clone size as missing; the rest say once, few, many or name a class of expanded clone.

CDR3 DNA: TGTGCCAGCAGTTTATCCCCACAGGGGAAGGGCAATGAGCAGTTCTTC
CDR3 protein: CASSLSPQGKGNEQFF
J gene: TRBJ2-1
D gene: TRBD1
V gene: TRBV28
clone size: NA

CDR3 DNA: TGCGCCAGCAGCCCCGGACTAGCGGGAGCAGCAGATACGCAGTATTTT
CDR3 protein: CASSPGLAGAADTQYF
J gene: TRBJ2-3
D gene: TRBD2
V gene: TRBV5-1
clone size: NA

CDR3 DNA: TGTGCCAGCCGCATGGACTCCGATCGGCTGTTTTTT
CDR3 protein: CASRMDSDRLFF
J gene: TRBJ1-4
D gene: NA
V gene: TRBV6-5
clone size: once

CDR3 DNA: TGTGCCATCAGTGGGACAGGGAACTATGGCTACACCTTC
CDR3 protein: CAISGTGNYGYTF
J gene: TRBJ1-2
D gene: TRBD1
V gene: TRBV10-3
clone size: NA

CDR3 DNA: TGTGCCAGTAGTATTGACAGGTATAGCAATCAGCCCCAGCATTTT
CDR3 protein: CASSIDRYSNQPQHF
J gene: TRBJ1-5
D gene: NA
V gene: TRBV19
clone size: NA

CDR3 DNA: TGTGCCAGCAGCGCTCCAGGGAACTCTGGAAACACCATATATTTT
CDR3 protein: CASSAPGNSGNTIYF
J gene: TRBJ1-3
D gene: NA
V gene: TRBV13
clone size: once

CDR3 DNA: TGTGCCACCAGTGATCCGCGGACACCGTACTATGGCTACACCTTC
CDR3 protein: CATSDPRTPYYGYTF
J gene: TRBJ1-2
D gene: NA
V gene: TRBV24-1
clone size: NA

CDR3 DNA: TGCGCCAGCAGCCGAGACACTAACAGGGTCAATGAGCAGTTCTTC
CDR3 protein: CASSRDTNRVNEQFF
J gene: TRBJ2-1
D gene: NA
V gene: TRBV5-1
clone size: NA

CDR3 DNA: TGCGCCAGCAGTTCTCCACAGGGGACTGAAGCTTTCTTT
CDR3 protein: CASSSPQGTEAFF
J gene: TRBJ1-1
D gene: TRBD1
V gene: TRBV5-1
clone size: NA

CDR3 DNA: TGCGCCAGCAGCTCCCGGACAGAAGAGACCCAGTACTTC
CDR3 protein: CASSSRTEETQYF
J gene: TRBJ2-5
D gene: NA
V gene: TRBV5-1
clone size: NA

CDR3 DNA: TGCAGCGTTGGCCAGGGGAATTATGGCTACACCTTC
CDR3 protein: CSVGQGNYGYTF
J gene: TRBJ1-2
D gene: NA
V gene: TRBV29-1
clone size: NA

CDR3 DNA: TGTGCCAGCAGTGACGACAGCGGGTCCTACAATGAGCAGTTCTTC
CDR3 protein: CASSDDSGSYNEQFF
J gene: TRBJ2-1
D gene: NA
V gene: TRBV6-1
clone size: many

CDR3 DNA: TGTGCCAGCAGTTATCGGTCGTTCGTGTGGCAGCCCCAGCATTTT
CDR3 protein: CASSYRSFVWQPQHF
J gene: TRBJ1-5
D gene: NA
V gene: TRBV6-2/TRBV6-3
clone size: NA

CDR3 DNA: TGTGCCAGCAGCCAGGAGGACAGGGGTAGAGGCTACACCTTC
CDR3 protein: CASSQEDRGRGYTF
J gene: TRBJ1-2
D gene: TRBD1
V gene: TRBV3-1/TRBV3-2
clone size: NA

CDR3 DNA: TGTGCCAGCAGCCCCCGACTAGCGGGAAACAATGAGCAGTTCTTC
CDR3 protein: CASSPRLAGNNEQFF
J gene: TRBJ2-1
D gene: TRBD2
V gene: TRBV9
clone size: NA

CDR3 DNA: TGTGCCAGCAGCTTCCGTCGGGGGGCGGACTATGGCTACACCTTC
CDR3 protein: CASSFRRGADYGYTF
J gene: TRBJ1-2
D gene: NA
V gene: TRBV11-2
clone size: NA

CDR3 DNA: TGTGCCAGCAGCCGAACAGGATTTGGAAACACCATATATTTT
CDR3 protein: CASSRTGFGNTIYF
J gene: TRBJ1-3
D gene: NA
V gene: TRBV4-2
clone size: NA

CDR3 DNA: TGTGCCAGCAGCTCGCTCCCCCAAGGGGGCGATATGAACACTGAAGCTTTCTTT
CDR3 protein: CASSSLPQGGDMNTEAFF
J gene: TRBJ1-1
D gene: TRBD1
V gene: TRBV7-6
clone size: NA

CDR3 DNA: TGTGCCTGGAACACACAGGGGACCGGGGAGCTGTTTTTT
CDR3 protein: CAWNTQGTGELFF
J gene: TRBJ2-2
D gene: TRBD1
V gene: TRBV30
clone size: NA

CDR3 DNA: TGTGCCAGCAGTTACTCAGCGGGAGGGGCCAAAAACATTCAGTACTTC
CDR3 protein: CASSYSAGGAKNIQYF
J gene: TRBJ2-4
D gene: TRBD2
V gene: TRBV6-2/TRBV6-3
clone size: NA

CDR3 DNA: TGTGCCAGCAGCCTTCAGAACCCCGGAACTATTAACTATGGCTACACCTTC
CDR3 protein: CASSLQNPGTINYGYTF
J gene: TRBJ1-2
D gene: NA
V gene: TRBV7-8
clone size: NA

CDR3 DNA: TGTGCCAGCAGCGCAGACAGGGGGCCCAATCAGCCCCAGCATTTT
CDR3 protein: CASSADRGPNQPQHF
J gene: TRBJ1-5
D gene: TRBD1
V gene: TRBV11-2
clone size: once

CDR3 DNA: TGTGCCAGCAGTTACCTTGTGACAGGGCTACTCTACGAGCAGTACTTC
CDR3 protein: CASSYLVTGLLYEQYF
J gene: TRBJ2-7
D gene: TRBD1
V gene: TRBV6-6
clone size: NA

CDR3 DNA: TGTGCCAGCAGCCCGCTAAGAGATGTGAGCACTGAAGCTTTCTTT
CDR3 protein: CASSPLRDVSTEAFF
J gene: TRBJ1-1
D gene: NA
V gene: TRBV7-2
clone size: NA

CDR3 DNA: TGTGCCAGCAGCGTAGGGCCGGGAGGGGACGAGCAGTACTTC
CDR3 protein: CASSVGPGGDEQYF
J gene: TRBJ2-7
D gene: TRBD2
V gene: TRBV9
clone size: NA

CDR3 DNA: TGTGCCAGCAGCCGACCGGGACAGGGGCGGTACGAGCAGTACTTC
CDR3 protein: CASSRPGQGRYEQYF
J gene: TRBJ2-7
D gene: TRBD1
V gene: TRBV3-1/TRBV3-2
clone size: NA

CDR3 DNA: TGTGCCACCGCCCCCAGCGAATCAACCTACGAGCAGTACTTC
CDR3 protein: CATAPSESTYEQYF
J gene: TRBJ2-7
D gene: NA
V gene: TRBV18
clone size: NA

CDR3 DNA: TGTGCCAGCAGTAGCGGTTTCCCCCTTGTTGAGCAGTTCTTC
CDR3 protein: CASSSGFPLVEQFF
J gene: TRBJ2-1
D gene: NA
V gene: TRBV2
clone size: NA

CDR3 DNA: TGTGCCAGCAGCTCGACGGGGACACCCCGAGGGTATGGCTACACCTTC
CDR3 protein: CASSSTGTPRGYGYTF
J gene: TRBJ1-2
D gene: NA
V gene: TRBV7-2
clone size: NA

CDR3 DNA: TGTGCCAGCAGCCGGACTAGCCAGTACACCGGGGAGCTGTTTTTT
CDR3 protein: CASSRTSQYTGELFF
J gene: TRBJ2-2
D gene: TRBD2
V gene: TRBV13
clone size: NA

CDR3 DNA: TGTGCCAGCAGCGAGGGACAGCGGGAGACCCAGTACTTC
CDR3 protein: CASSEGQRETQYF
J gene: TRBJ2-5
D gene: TRBD1
V gene: TRBV5-4
clone size: NA

CDR3 DNA: TGTGCCAGCAGAACAGGGCCGAACACTGAAGCTTTCTTT
CDR3 protein: CASRTGPNTEAFF
J gene: TRBJ1-1
D gene: NA
V gene: TRBV2
clone size: NA

CDR3 DNA: TGTGCCACCAGTGACCTTGGGGGACTCAACCCCCCTTTTGGCAATCAGCCCCAGCATTTT
CDR3 protein: CATSDLGGLNPPFGNQPQHF
J gene: TRBJ1-5
D gene: NA
V gene: TRBV24-1
clone size: NA

CDR3 DNA: TGTGCCAGCAGTTTACCCGGGAGGGCCTACGAGCAGTACTTC
CDR3 protein: CASSLPGRAYEQYF
J gene: TRBJ2-7
D gene: TRBD2
V gene: TRBV27
clone size: NA

CDR3 DNA: TGTGCCAGCAGTGACGGACAGGGGGCTAACAATGAGCAGTTCTTC
CDR3 protein: CASSDGQGANNEQFF
J gene: TRBJ2-1
D gene: TRBD1
V gene: TRBV6-4
clone size: NA

CDR3 DNA: TGTGCCAGTACCGACAGGGATAGCCAGTCTTACAATGAGCAGTTCTTC
CDR3 protein: CASTDRDSQSYNEQFF
J gene: TRBJ2-1
D gene: TRBD1
V gene: TRBV19
clone size: NA